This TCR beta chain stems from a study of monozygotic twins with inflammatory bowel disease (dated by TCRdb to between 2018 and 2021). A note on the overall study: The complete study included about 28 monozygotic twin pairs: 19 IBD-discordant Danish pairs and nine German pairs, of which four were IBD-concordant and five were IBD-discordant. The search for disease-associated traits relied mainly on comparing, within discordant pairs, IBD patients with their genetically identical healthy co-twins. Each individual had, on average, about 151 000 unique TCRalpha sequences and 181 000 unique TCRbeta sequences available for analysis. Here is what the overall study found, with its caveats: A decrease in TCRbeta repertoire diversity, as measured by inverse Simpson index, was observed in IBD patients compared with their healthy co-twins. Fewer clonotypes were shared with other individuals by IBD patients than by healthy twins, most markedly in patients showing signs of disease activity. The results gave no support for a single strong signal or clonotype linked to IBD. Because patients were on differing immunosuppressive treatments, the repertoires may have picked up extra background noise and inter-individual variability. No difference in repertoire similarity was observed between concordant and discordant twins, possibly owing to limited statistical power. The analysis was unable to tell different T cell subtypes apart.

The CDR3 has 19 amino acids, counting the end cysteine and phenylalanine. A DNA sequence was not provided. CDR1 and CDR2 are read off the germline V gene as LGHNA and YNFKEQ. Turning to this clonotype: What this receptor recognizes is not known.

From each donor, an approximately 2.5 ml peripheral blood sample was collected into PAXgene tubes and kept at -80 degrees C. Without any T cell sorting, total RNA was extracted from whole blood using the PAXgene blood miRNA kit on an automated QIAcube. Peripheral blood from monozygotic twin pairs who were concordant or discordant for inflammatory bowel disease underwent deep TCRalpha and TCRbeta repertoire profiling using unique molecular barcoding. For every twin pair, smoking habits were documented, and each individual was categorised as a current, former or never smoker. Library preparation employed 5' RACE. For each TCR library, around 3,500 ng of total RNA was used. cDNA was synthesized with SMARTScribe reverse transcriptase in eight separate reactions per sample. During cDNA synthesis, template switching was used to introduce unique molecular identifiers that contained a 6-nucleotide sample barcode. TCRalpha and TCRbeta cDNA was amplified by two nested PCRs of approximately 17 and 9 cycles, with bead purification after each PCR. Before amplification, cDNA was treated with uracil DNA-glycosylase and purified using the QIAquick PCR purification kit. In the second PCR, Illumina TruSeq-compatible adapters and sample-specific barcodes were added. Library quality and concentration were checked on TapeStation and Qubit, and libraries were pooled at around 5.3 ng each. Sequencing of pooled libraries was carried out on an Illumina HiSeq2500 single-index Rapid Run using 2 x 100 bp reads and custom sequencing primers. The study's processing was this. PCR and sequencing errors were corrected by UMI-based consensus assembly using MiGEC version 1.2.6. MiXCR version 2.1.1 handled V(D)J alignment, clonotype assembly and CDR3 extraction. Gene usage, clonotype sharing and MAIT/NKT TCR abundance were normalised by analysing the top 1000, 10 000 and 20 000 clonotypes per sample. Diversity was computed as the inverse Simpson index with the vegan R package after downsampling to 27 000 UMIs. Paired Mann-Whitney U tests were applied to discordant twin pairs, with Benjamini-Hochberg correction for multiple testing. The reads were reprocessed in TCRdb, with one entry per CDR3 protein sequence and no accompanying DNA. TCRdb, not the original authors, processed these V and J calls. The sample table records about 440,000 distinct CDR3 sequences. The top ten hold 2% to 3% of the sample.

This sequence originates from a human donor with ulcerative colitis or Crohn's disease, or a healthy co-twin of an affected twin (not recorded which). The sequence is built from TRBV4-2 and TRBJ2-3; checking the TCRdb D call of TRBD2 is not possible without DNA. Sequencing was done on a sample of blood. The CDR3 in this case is CASSQDPGLAGGTTDTQYF.